This record covers a single TCR beta chain. Its antigen remains unknown. The data were obtained in a study of a mutant IDH1 vaccine in newly diagnosed glioma. Study in general: Vaccines began 4-6 weeks after radiotherapy alone, or with temozolomide cycles. Overall study results and limits: Among top peripheral T cell clonotypes, changes seemed unrelated to pseudoprogression.

Repertoires were generated with immunoSEQ multiplex PCR, while TCRdb's copy carries only in-frame clones and drops some. The sample has 65,000 or so clones, around 83% seen once. Specified time point: week 23, last vaccination. Every single dose of the vaccine, 300 ug of mutant IDH1 20-mer peptide, came with topical imiquimod. The donors' diagnosis was new WHO grade 3 or 4 astrocytoma that was IDH1-mutant and ATRX-lost. Germline V gives CDR1 SGHVS, CDR2 FQNEAQ. V lost 1 base and J 2 bases, leaving 9 bases between the germline ends. The CDR3 has 15 amino acids. The sequence came from a man aged 25-40 years with glioma. Specimen: PBMCs, collected from a glioma patient whose treatment included an IDH1 peptide vaccine. The V gene is TRBV7-8, the J gene TRBJ1-3, with D possibly being TRBD1 (5 bases). This chain's CDR3 is CASSLGGTTGNTIYF. The CDR3 DNA reads as TGTGCCAGCAGCTTAGGGGGGACCACTGGAAACACCATATATTTT.